A selection of T cell receptor beta chains follows, all from one sample in a study of CD8 T cell repertoires and HIV-1 epitope variants. The antigens of these receptors remain unknown. Sequenced by immunoSEQ multiplex PCR; TCRdb stores in-frame clones only, minus some. The profile covers around 4,600 clones, with 55% to 75% appearing a single time and 46% taken by the ten largest. The sample was cultured CD8+ T cells derived from PBMCs. These receptor sequences come from a male donor with HIV. Both conserved end residues are part of each CDR3. D genes are given only for firm matches. Only some rows state a clone size, as once, few, many or a class for expanded clones.

J,D,size,V,DNA,CDR3
TRBJ2-7,TRBD1,few,TRBV4-1,TGCGCCAGCAGCCACAATACAGGGGACGAGCAGTACTTC,CASSHNTGDEQYF
TRBJ2-1,NA,NA,TRBV4-1,TGCGCCAGCAGCCAAGCGAGCTCCTACAATGAGCAGTTCTTC,CASSQASSYNEQFF
TRBJ2-7,NA,few,TRBV6-1,TGTGCCAGCAGTGATCAGGGAAGCTCCTACGAGCAGTACTTC,CASSDQGSSYEQYF
TRBJ1-2,NA,once,TRBV28,TGTGCCAGCAGCCCCATTTCGGATTACTATGGCTACACCTTC,CASSPISDYYGYTF
TRBJ2-1,TRBD2,NA,TRBV7-9,TGTGCCAGCAGCTTAACGGGACTAGCGAATGAGCAGTTCTTC,CASSLTGLANEQFF
TRBJ1-1,NA,few,TRBV5-6,TGTGCCAGCAGGGAGCAAGGGGGTACTGAAGCTTTCTTT,CASREQGGTEAFF
TRBJ1-3,NA,once,TRBV5-3,TGTGCCAGCAGCTTCGGACGGGACCCTGGAAACACCATATATTTT,CASSFGRDPGNTIYF
TRBJ1-2,NA,few,TRBV28,TGTGCCAGCAGTTTAAAGGCGGACTATGGCTACACCTTC,CASSLKADYGYTF
TRBJ2-5,NA,NA,TRBV5-6,TGTGCCAGCAGCTTGGTTTTGTCCTCGGAGACCCAGTACTTC,CASSLVLSSETQYF
TRBJ2-1,TRBD1,NA,TRBV27,TGTGCCAGCAGTTTAGGGACAGTCAATGAGCAGTTCTTC,CASSLGTVNEQFF
TRBJ1-4,TRBD1,NA,TRBV28,TGTGCCAGCAGTACGGACAGGGATGATCATGAAAAACTGTTTTTT,CASSTDRDDHEKLFF
TRBJ1-1,NA,NA,TRBV12-2,TGTGCAAGTCCCGTTCTACAGGGGCGGAACACTGAAGCTTTCTTT,CASPVLQGRNTEAFF
TRBJ1-1,TRBD1,NA,TRBV19,TGTGCCAGTAGTATAGGCTTCCCCAGACAGGGGGCTGGCACTGAAGCTTTCTTT,CASSIGFPRQGAGTEAFF
TRBJ2-1,TRBD2,few,TRBV2,TGTGCCAGTTTAGCGGGAGCCTACAATGAGCAGTTCTTC,CASLAGAYNEQFF
TRBJ1-1,NA,NA,TRBV18,TGTGCCAGCTCACCTGGCGCGAACACTGAAGCTTTCTTT,CASSPGANTEAFF
TRBJ2-7,NA,few,TRBV19,TGTGCCAGTAGTCCGGACTCCTACGAGCAGTACTTC,CASSPDSYEQYF
TRBJ2-5,NA,NA,TRBV11-2,TGTGCCAGCAGCTTAGGGCGAGAACTACAAGAGACCCAGTACTTC,CASSLGRELQETQYF
TRBJ1-5,NA,NA,TRBV19,TGTGCCAGTAGTATGGAAGGAAGTAGCAATCAGCCCCAGCATTTT,CASSMEGSSNQPQHF
TRBJ1-2,NA,NA,TRBV14,TGTGCCAGCAGTCCTATCACAGGGATCGGCTACACCTTC,CASSPITGIGYTF
TRBJ1-2,NA,NA,TRBV7-8,TGTGCCAGCAGCCTAGGAGGGGCGCGCCCAATCTCTAACTATGGCTACACCTTC,CASSLGGARPISNYGYTF
TRBJ2-7,NA,few,TRBV5-1,TGCGCCAGCAGCCTGGACAGTTCCCACGAGCAGTACTTC,CASSLDSSHEQYF
TRBJ2-1,NA,NA,TRBV27,TGTGCCAGCAGTTTTTCCATTAAGGGTACTCAGTTCTTC,CASSFSIKGTQFF
TRBJ2-1,NA,NA,TRBV29-1,TGCAGCGTCGACTCGACGGGGGGACAGTTAAACAATGAGCAGTTCTTC,CSVDSTGGQLNNEQFF
TRBJ2-1,NA,few,TRBV7-9,TGTGCCAGCAGCCACGGGACTGAGAATGAGCAGTTCTTC,CASSHGTENEQFF
TRBJ2-1,TRBD2,NA,TRBV18,TGTGCCAGCTCACTGGGGGGGAATGAGCAGTTCTTC,CASSLGGNEQFF
TRBJ2-3,NA,NA,TRBV7-9,TGTGCCAGCAGCCCCGCAGGGTCCTCACGCACAGATACGCAGTATTTT,CASSPAGSSRTDTQYF
TRBJ2-7,TRBD2,NA,TRBV7-2,TGTGCCAGCAGCCGGACTAGCACCTACGAGCAGTACTTC,CASSRTSTYEQYF
TRBJ2-1,TRBD2,NA,TRBV4-3,TGCGCCAGCAGCCAAGATGGGGCTAGCGGGAATGAGCAGTTCTTC,CASSQDGASGNEQFF
TRBJ2-3,NA,NA,TRBV7-9,TGTGCCAGCAGCGCTCGGGACTCGGCGACAGATACGCAGTATTTT,CASSARDSATDTQYF
TRBJ1-4,NA,NA,TRBV2,TGTGCCAGCACCGAATCTACGTTGCAGGAATTGTTTTTT,CASTESTLQELFF
TRBJ2-7,TRBD2,few,TRBV10-1,TGCGCCAGCAGTGAACTAGCGGGAGTCTCCTACGAGCAGTACTTC,CASSELAGVSYEQYF
TRBJ1-1,TRBD1,NA,TRBV7-9,TGTGCCAGCAGCTTTTCGATCGACAGGGGCACTGAAGCTTTCTTT,CASSFSIDRGTEAFF
TRBJ2-1,TRBD1,once,TRBV11-1,TGTGCCAGCAGCTTGGGACAGGGGGCTTACAATGAGCAGTTCTTC,CASSLGQGAYNEQFF
TRBJ2-7,TRBD2,few,TRBV4-3,TGCGCCAGCAGCCAAGATTACGGGACTAGCGGCTACGAGCAGTACTTC,CASSQDYGTSGYEQYF
TRBJ1-2,NA,NA,TRBV28,TGTGCCAGCAGTTTTCTGCCAGGATCTGGCTACACCTTC,CASSFLPGSGYTF